The 10 T cell receptor beta chains below come from one sample, sequenced in a study of shared clonotypes between healthy human individuals. Here immunoSEQ multiplex PCR was the method, and the copy in TCRdb shows in-frame clones only, minus some. The sample has about 1,500,000 clones; roughly 96% are singletons. The source material was naive CD4+ T cells sorted from blood. Described subset: CD45RA+ positively selected. Source of these receptors: a man aged 25-45 years in good health.

This clone was recorded once. The genes are TRBV27 and TRBJ2-7, with TRBD2 identical over 10 bases. CDR3 length: 14 residues. The germline V gene encodes CDR1 MNHEY and CDR2 SMNVEV (reference sequence). Unmatched junction bases numbered 2, after V lost 3 bases and J lost 3 bases. Here the CDR3 reads CASSFSGRRYEQYF. The CDR3 DNA sequence: TGTGCCAGCAGTTTTAGCGGGAGGCGCTACGAGCAGTACTTC.

Only one count was recorded for this clone. The genes are TRBV23-1 and TRBJ1-2; D may be TRBD1 (5 bases). TRBV23-1 carries the ORF label, with uncertain function. The length of the CDR3 is 16 residues. Trimming removed 0 bases at V and 5 bases at J, with 16 bases between. The CDR3 region has the DNA TGCGCCAGCAGTCAATCGAGGGGCAGGGTGAAGTATGGCTACACCTTC. Its translation is CASSQSRGRVKYGYTF.

This clone was counted once. The V gene is TRBV28, the J gene TRBJ2-7, with D maybe TRBD2 (6 bases). CDR1 is MDHEN, CDR2 SYDVKM, per germline. V lost 10 bases and J 0 bases, leaving 19 bases between the germline ends. CDR3 length: 15 residues. The CDR3 DNA reads TGTGCCACCAAGGCCGGGACTCTAAGCTCCTACGAGCAGTACTTC. This translates into CATKAGTLSSYEQYF.

The genes are TRBV9 and TRBJ1-2; TRBD1 is a possible D gene (5 bases). Per germline, CDR1 SGDLS and CDR2 YYNGEE. This CDR3 has 12 residues. The V end lost 3 bases, the J end lost 7 bases, and 10 bases lay between the germline ends. The CDR3 region is CASSERGGGYTF. The DNA for the CDR3 is TGTGCCAGCAGCGAGAGGGGTGGTGGCTACACCTTC.

This chain connects TRBV19 to TRBJ2-1, with TRBD2 matching 8 bases. V shed 0 bases and J 0 bases; nucleotides not matched to a gene: 13. Germline loops: CDR1 LNHDA, CDR2 SQIVND (reference sequence). The CDR3 length is 20 residues. The CDR3 bases are TGTGCCAGTAGTATAGATAAAGGGCTAGCGGGTCCGAGCTCCTACAATGAGCAGTTCTTC. It codes for CASSIDKGLAGPSSYNEQFF.

This clone occurred once. The CDR3 DNA follows: TGTGCCAGCAGCTTAGATTCCGGTAACACTGAAGCTTTCTTT. Protein: CASSLDSGNTEAFF. The V and J genes are TRBV11-3 and TRBJ1-1, with D uncertain. Germline CDR1 and CDR2: SGHNT and YENEEA. Trimming left V 0 bases short and J 2 bases short, with 7 bases between. This CDR3 has 14 residues.

This clone occurred once. The genes are TRBV6-1 and TRBJ1-5; weak D call: TRBD1 (5 bases). The CDR3 has 13 amino acids. Germline assignment: CDR1 MNHNS and CDR2 SASEGT. The V end lost 7 bases, the J end lost 1 base, and 8 bases lay between the germline ends. The CDR3 coding sequence is TGTGCCAGCACCGAGGGGAGCAATCAGCCCCAGCATTTT. Residues: CASTEGSNQPQHF.

The chain combines TRBV5-1 with TRBJ1-1; a possible D gene is TRBD1 (5 bases). Deletions cut 0 bases from V and 1 base from J, with 13 bases between. Germline-derived CDR1 and CDR2 are SGHRS and YFSETQ. CDR3 size: 16 residues. The CDR3 DNA reads TGCGCCAGCAGCTTGGATACCAGGGTAGGGAACACTGAAGCTTTCTTT. Its translation is CASSLDTRVGNTEAFF. Variable domain in full (rest from reference TRBV5-1 and TRBJ1-1): KAGVTQTPRYLIKTRGQQVTLSCSPISGHRSVSWYQQTPGQGLQFLFEYFSETQRNKGNFPGRFSGRQFSNSRSEMNVSTLELGDSALYLCASSLDTRVGNTEAFFGQGTRLTVV.

V gene TRBV5-1 combines with J gene TRBJ2-1; the match to TRBD2 covers 9 bases. The V gene's germline CDR1 is SGHRS and CDR2 YFSETQ. This CDR3 is built from 21 residues. V gave up 1 base and J gave up 2 bases; unmatched junction bases: 19. The chain's CDR3 is CASSLHGPGTSLHRAYNEQFF. The DNA for the CDR3 is TGCGCCAGCAGCTTGCACGGACCCGGGACTAGCCTACACAGAGCCTACAATGAGCAGTTCTTC.

This rearrangement joins TRBV28 to TRBJ2-3; 8 bases line up with TRBD2. The germline V gene encodes CDR1 MDHEN and CDR2 SYDVKM. The CDR3 is made up of 16 amino acids. The V segment lost 5 bases and the J segment 2 bases; nucleotides outside the gene matches: 9. CDR3 residues: CASSISGRGNTDTQYF. For the CDR3, the DNA is TGTGCCAGCAGTATAAGCGGGAGAGGGAACACAGATACGCAGTATTTT.